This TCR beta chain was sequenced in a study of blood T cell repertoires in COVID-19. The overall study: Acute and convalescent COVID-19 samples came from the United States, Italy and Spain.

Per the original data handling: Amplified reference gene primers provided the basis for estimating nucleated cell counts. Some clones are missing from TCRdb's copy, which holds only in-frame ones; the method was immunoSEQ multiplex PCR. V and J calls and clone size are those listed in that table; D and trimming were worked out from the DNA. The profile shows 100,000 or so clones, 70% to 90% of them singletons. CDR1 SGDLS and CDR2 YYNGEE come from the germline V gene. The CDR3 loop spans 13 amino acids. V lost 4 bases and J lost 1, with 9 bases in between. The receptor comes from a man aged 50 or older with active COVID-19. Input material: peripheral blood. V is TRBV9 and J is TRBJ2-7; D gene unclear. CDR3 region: CASSSGASYEQYF. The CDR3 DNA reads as TGTGCCAGCAGCTCCGGAGCTTCCTACGAGCAGTACTTC.